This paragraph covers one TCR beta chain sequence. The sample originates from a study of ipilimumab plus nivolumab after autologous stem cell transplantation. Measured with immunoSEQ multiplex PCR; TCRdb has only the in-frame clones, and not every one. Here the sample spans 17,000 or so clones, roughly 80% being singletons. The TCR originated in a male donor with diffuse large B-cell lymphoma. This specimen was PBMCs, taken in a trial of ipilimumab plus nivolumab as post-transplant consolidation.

The CDR3 region is CASSDRLGTDTQYF. CDR3 nucleotides: TGTGCCAGCAGCGACCGACTCGGCACAGATACGCAGTATTTT. The gene calls are TRBV9 and TRBJ2-3; D is undetermined. CDR1 is SGDLS and CDR2 is YYNGEE in the germline V gene. This CDR3 has 14 residues. Deletions cut 3 bases from V and 1 base from J, with 9 bases between.